Below are 22 T cell receptor beta chains sequenced from a single sample in a study of technical replicates of blood from several donors. Measured with immunoSEQ multiplex PCR; TCRdb has only the in-frame clones, and not every one. This sample has about 97,000 clones, with about 95% found just once. Specimen: T cells isolated from PBMCs. Receptor source: a human donor in good health.

The chain joins TRBV27 to TRBJ2-7, with 10 bases matching TRBD2. Germline trimming cut 3 bases from V and 7 bases from J; bases unmatched to any gene: 9. The CDR3 has 15 amino acids. CDR1 and CDR2 (germline): MNHEY, SMNVEV (reference sequence). Here the CDR3 DNA reads TGTGCCAGCAGTTTTGGGGCTAGCGGGAGTCTTGAGCAGTACTTC. As protein: CASSFGASGSLEQYF.

On this clone itself: Other DNA sequences in this specimen translate into the identical CDR3. The chain recombines TRBV27 with TRBJ2-1; possibly TRBD2 for D (6 bases). CDR3 length: 13 amino acids. The V and J ends lost 3 bases and 4 bases respectively, with 7 bases between them. CDR1 is MNHEY and CDR2 is SMNVEV in the germline V gene (reference sequence). The CDR3 loop reads CASSLGGYNEQFF. Written as DNA, the CDR3 is TGTGCCAGCAGTTTGGGGGGTTACAATGAGCAGTTCTTC.

The rearrangement uses TRBV7-2 and TRBJ2-5; D gene uncertain. Between the trimmed V and J ends, which lost 3 bases and 1 base, there was a span of 9 bases. CDR1 SGHTA and CDR2 FQGNSA come from the germline V gene. CDR3 length: 14 residues. The CDR3 coding sequence is TGTGCCAGCAGCTTCCCTAGGTTCCAAGAGACCCAGTACTTC. Translation: CASSFPRFQETQYF.

This chain links TRBV9 with TRBJ2-3; 8 bases line up with TRBD2. The V and J ends lost 0 bases and 0 bases, in that order; junction bases with no gene match: 3. This CDR3 contains 16 residues. Germline values: CDR1 SGDLS, CDR2 YYNGEE. CDR3 protein: CASSVDSGTSTDTQYF. The CDR3 DNA is TGTGCCAGCAGCGTAGATAGCGGGACTAGCACAGATACGCAGTATTTT. The complete variable domain, with remaining parts taken from reference TRBV9 and TRBJ2-3, reads DSGVTQTPKHLITATGQRVTLRCSPRSGDLSVYWYQQSLDQGLQFLIQYYNGEERAKGNILERFSAQQFPDLHSELNLSSLELGDSALYFCASSVDSGTSTDTQYFGPGTRLTVL.

This clone was detected a few times. The genes are TRBV5-4 and TRBJ1-1; 8 bases line up with TRBD1. This CDR3 contains 13 residues. Germline assignment: CDR1 SGHNT and CDR2 YYREEE (reference sequence). Trimming at V came to 0 bases and at J to 9 bases, leaving 4 bases not matched to a gene. CDR3 in amino acids: CASSLGDRRKAFF. The CDR3 DNA follows: TGTGCCAGCAGCTTGGGGGACAGGAGAAAAGCTTTCTTT.

The CDR3: CASSPRLQGNTIYF. The CDR3 region has the DNA TGTGCCAGCAGCCCTCGATTACAAGGAAACACCATATATTTT. The chain employs TRBV4-2 and TRBJ1-3; D not resolved. V lost 4 bases and J 4 bases, leaving 11 bases between the germline ends. CDR1 is LGHNA and CDR2 is YNFKEQ in the germline V gene. CDR3 length equals 14 residues.

The chain uses TRBV5-1 and TRBJ2-3; 10 nucleotides align to TRBD1. Trimming took 4 bases from V and 2 from J; bases not matched to a gene: 4. Germline CDR1 is SGHRS and CDR2 is YFSETQ. This CDR3 has 15 amino acids. In DNA form, the CDR3 reads TGCGCCAGCAGCGGGACAGGGGTTTTCACAGATACGCAGTATTTT. Encoded protein: CASSGTGVFTDTQYF.

The V call is TRBV4-1, the J call TRBJ1-5; the match to TRBD1 covers 7 bases. V dropped 4 bases and J dropped 1; count of bases not matched to a gene: 10. This CDR3 spans 17 amino acids. Looked up from germline, CDR1 is MGHRA and CDR2 is YSYEKL. CDR3 in amino acids: CASSPRDSLGSNQPQHF. In nucleotides, the CDR3 is TGCGCCAGCAGCCCTCGGGACAGCCTTGGGAGCAATCAGCCCCAGCATTTT.

CDR3: CASSQSFSGNTIYF. DNA of the CDR3: TGTGCCAGCAGTCAAAGCTTCTCTGGAAACACCATATATTTT. The chain uses TRBV6-5 and TRBJ1-3; D not resolved. V was pared by 5 bases and J by 0 bases, with 8 bases between. The CDR3 totals 14 residues. The germline gives CDR1 MNHEY, CDR2 SVGAGI.

V is TRBV30 and J is TRBJ2-1; no clear D gene. Trimming removed 3 bases at V and 4 bases at J, with 10 bases between. This CDR3 is built from 13 residues. CDR1 and CDR2 (germline): GTSNPN, SVGIG (reference sequence). DNA of the CDR3: TGTGCCTGGAGGAGAGATGCTTACAATGAGCAGTTCTTC. Translating gives CAWRRDAYNEQFF. The complete variable domain, with remaining parts taken from reference TRBV30 and TRBJ2-1, reads SQTIHQWPATLVQPVGSPLSLECTVEGTSNPNLYWYRQAAGRGLQLLFYSVGIGQISSEVPQNLSASRPQDRQFILSSKKLLLSDSGFYLCAWRRDAYNEQFFGPGTRLTVL.

The count of this clone is one. The genes are TRBV7-9 and TRBJ1-5; D gene ambiguous. Germline V gene data show CDR1 as SEHNR and CDR2 as FQNEAQ (reference sequence). The CDR3 is 14 residues long. The V end lost 1 base, the J end lost 6 bases, and 10 bases lay between the germline ends. The CDR3 sequence is CASSLGSSGQPQHF. In DNA, the CDR3 is TGTGCCAGCAGCTTAGGGTCAAGCGGTCAGCCCCAGCATTTT.

The chain is built from TRBV11-3 and TRBJ1-4; a weak D match, TRBD1 (5 bases). Germline V gives CDR1 SGHNT, CDR2 YENEEA. Trimming shortened V by 1 base and J by 8 bases, and 11 bases separated the two germline ends. The CDR3 runs 14 residues. CDR3 in amino acids: CASSLGGLGEKLFF. The DNA for the CDR3 is TGTGCCAGCAGCTTAGGGGGCCTTGGAGAAAAACTGTTTTTT.

In nucleotides, the CDR3 is TGTGCCAGCAGGTCCCCCGGACAGGGGGCGGCCGGGGAGCTGTTTTTT. Amino acid sequence: CASRSPGQGAAGELFF. The J gene is TRBJ2-2, the V gene TRBV6-6; TRBD1 matches at 11 bases. Losses at the gene ends were 6 bases for V and 6 bases for J; bases not matched to a gene: 9. Looked up from germline, CDR1 is MNHNY and CDR2 is SVGAGI (reference sequence). The CDR3 totals 16 residues.

The chain joins TRBV7-9 to TRBJ1-5, with D perhaps TRBD1 (5 bases). This CDR3 is built from 14 residues. Germline CDR1 reads SEHNR; CDR2 reads FQNEAQ (reference sequence). V lost 5 bases and J lost 5, with 13 bases in between. The CDR3 region is CASSLGDRDQPQHF. CDR3 in DNA: TGTGCCAGCAGCCTTGGAGACAGAGATCAGCCCCAGCATTTT.

The chain combines TRBV7-2 with TRBJ2-5, with D tentatively TRBD1 (6 bases). Between the trimmed V and J ends, which lost 10 bases and 4 bases, there was a span of 19 bases. The length of the CDR3 is 14 residues. The germline gives CDR1 SGHTA, CDR2 FQGNSA. CDR3 in amino acids: CANEKRGGAETQYF. The CDR3 DNA sequence: TGTGCCAACGAGAAACGTGGGGGCGCAGAGACCCAGTACTTC.

This chain connects TRBV7-8 to TRBJ1-5; tentatively, D is TRBD1 (6 bases). Germline CDR1 is SGHVS and CDR2 is FQNEAQ. The CDR3 sequence is 14 residues long. V lost 3 bases to trimming and J lost 5 bases, with 11 bases between them. This chain's CDR3 is CASSFSGDYQPQHF. CDR3 nucleotide sequence: TGTGCCAGCAGCTTTTCAGGGGATTATCAGCCCCAGCATTTT.

CDR3 in amino acids: CASSFGTGAEAFF. The CDR3 coding sequence is TGCGCCAGCAGCTTCGGGACAGGGGCAGAAGCTTTCTTT. This chain joins TRBV5-1 and TRBJ1-1; 10 bases are a match to TRBD1. Trimming at V came to 2 bases and at J to 8 bases, leaving 3 bases not matched to a gene. The V gene's germline CDR1 is SGHRS and CDR2 YFSETQ. The length of the CDR3 is 13 residues.

This clone has only one observation. The V and J genes are TRBV28 and TRBJ2-2; the match to TRBD2 covers 7 bases. Germline lookup yields CDR1 MDHEN and CDR2 SYDVKM. The J segment lost 1 base and the V segment lost 4 bases, leaving 6 bases of the junction unmatched. The CDR3 sequence is 16 residues long. The chain's CDR3 is CASSSFSGLNTGELFF. The CDR3 nucleotides read TGTGCCAGCAGTTCTTTTAGCGGGCTGAACACCGGGGAGCTGTTTTTT.

The chain is built from TRBV6-4 and TRBJ1-3; D possibly corresponds to TRBD1 (5 bases). The CDR3 length is 12 residues. CDR1 is MRHNA and CDR2 is SNTAGT in the germline V gene. V was trimmed by 4 bases and J by 16 bases, leaving 17 bases between them. The CDR3 protein is CASSVRGKRGYF. The CDR3 coding sequence is TGTGCCAGCAGTGTCAGAGGGAAGCGGGGGTATTTT.

The genes are TRBV10-3 and TRBJ2-5; no firm D call. The V end was cut by 5 bases, the J end by 4 bases, with 5 bases between. Germline-derived CDR1 and CDR2 are ENHRY and SYGVKD. The CDR3 covers 11 residues. The CDR3, as DNA: TGTGCCATCAGTTATAGAGAGACCCAGTACTTC. This gives the protein CAISYRETQYF.

The rearrangement joins TRBV4-3 to TRBJ2-1, with 8 bases identical to TRBD2. The CDR3 has 16 amino acids. Unmatched junction bases numbered 5, after V lost 0 bases and J lost 4 bases. CDR1 is LGHNA, CDR2 YSLEER, per germline. For the CDR3, the DNA is TGCGCCAGCAGCCAAGATTCCCTAGCGGGTTACAATGAGCAGTTCTTC. It encodes CASSQDSLAGYNEQFF.

The rearrangement joins TRBV5-6 to TRBJ2-3; 12 positions match TRBD2. Germline trimming cut 4 bases from V and 0 bases from J; bases unmatched to any gene: 6. Germline V gene lookup returns CDR1 SGHDT and CDR2 YYEEEE. This CDR3 is built from 17 residues. CDR3 residues: CASSPWTSGISTDTQYF. CDR3 DNA: TGTGCCAGCAGCCCGTGGACTAGCGGGATCAGCACAGATACGCAGTATTTT. Complete variable domain (other parts from reference TRBV5-6 and TRBJ2-3): DAGVTQSPTHLIKTRGQQVTLRCSPKSGHDTVSWYQQALGQGPQFIFQYYEEEERQRGNFPDRFSGHQFPNYSSELNVNALLLGDSALYLCASSPWTSGISTDTQYFGPGTRLTVL.